This entry describes one TCR beta chain. Germline V gene sequence: CDR1 SEHNR, CDR2 FQNEAQ (reference sequence). The germline V and J ends were trimmed by 5 bases and 0 bases, with 8 bases remaining between them. The CDR3 runs to 15 residues. This specimen comes from a study of blood T cell repertoires in COVID-19. On the study more broadly: Sites across the United States, Italy and Spain contributed samples from acute and convalescent COVID-19.

Authors' analysis steps: Cell counts per sample came from amplifying reference gene primers. The data were produced by immunoSEQ multiplex PCR, yet TCRdb's version contains in-frame clones alone and is incomplete. The DNA gave D and trimming, while V, J and clone size come from that table. The profile shows some 87,000 clones, just under 85% of them singletons. The material sequenced was peripheral blood. This chain uses TRBV7-9 with TRBJ2-6, with D unclear. The clonotype originates from a woman in her seventies with active or convalescent COVID-19. The CDR3 loop is CASSPWPSGANVLTF. CDR3 DNA sequence: TGTGCCAGCAGCCCCTGGCCCTCTGGGGCCAACGTCCTGACTTTC.